This T cell receptor (beta chain) derives from a study of blood T cell repertoires in COVID-19. Germline V CDR1 and CDR2: SGHAT, FQNNGV. This CDR3 has 16 amino acids. Unmatched junction bases numbered 6, after V lost 5 bases and J lost 7 bases. TCRdb keeps only in-frame clones here, not all; method: immunoSEQ multiplex PCR. This repertoire shows about 250,000 clones, about 85% found once; its top ten account for 3% to 3.5%. The chain carries TRBV11-2 and TRBJ2-2, with 14 bases aligning to TRBD2. Input material: peripheral blood. This sequence originates from a man younger than 35 with active or convalescent COVID-19. The CDR3 spells CASSPGLAGDIGELFF. The CDR3 DNA follows: TGTGCCAGCAGCCCGGGACTAGCGGGGGATATCGGGGAGCTGTTTTTT.